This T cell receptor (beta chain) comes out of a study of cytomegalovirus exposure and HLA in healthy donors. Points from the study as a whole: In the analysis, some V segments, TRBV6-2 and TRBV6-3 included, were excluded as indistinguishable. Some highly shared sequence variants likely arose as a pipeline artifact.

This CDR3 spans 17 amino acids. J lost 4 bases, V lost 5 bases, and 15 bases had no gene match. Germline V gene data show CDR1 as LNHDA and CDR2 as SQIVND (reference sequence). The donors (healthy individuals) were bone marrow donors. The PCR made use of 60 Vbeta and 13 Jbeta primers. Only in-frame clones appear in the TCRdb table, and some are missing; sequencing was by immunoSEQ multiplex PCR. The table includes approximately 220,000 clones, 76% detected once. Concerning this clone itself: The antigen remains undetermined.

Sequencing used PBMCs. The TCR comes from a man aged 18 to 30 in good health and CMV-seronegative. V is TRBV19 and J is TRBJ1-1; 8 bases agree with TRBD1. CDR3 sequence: CASSVDRGRAVGTEAFF. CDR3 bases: TGTGCCAGTAGTGTCGACAGGGGACGCGCGGTGGGCACTGAAGCTTTCTTT.